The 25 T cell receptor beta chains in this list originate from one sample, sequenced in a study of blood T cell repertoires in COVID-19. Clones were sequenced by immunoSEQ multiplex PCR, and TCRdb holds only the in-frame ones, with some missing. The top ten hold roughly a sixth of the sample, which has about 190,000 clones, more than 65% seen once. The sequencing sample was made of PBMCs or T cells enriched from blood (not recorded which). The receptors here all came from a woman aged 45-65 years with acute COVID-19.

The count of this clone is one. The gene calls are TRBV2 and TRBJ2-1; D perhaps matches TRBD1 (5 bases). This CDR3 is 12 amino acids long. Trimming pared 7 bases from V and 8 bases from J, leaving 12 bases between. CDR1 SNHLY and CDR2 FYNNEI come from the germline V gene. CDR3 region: CASTGRADEQFF. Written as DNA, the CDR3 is TGTGCCAGCACCGGCAGGGCTGATGAGCAGTTCTTC.

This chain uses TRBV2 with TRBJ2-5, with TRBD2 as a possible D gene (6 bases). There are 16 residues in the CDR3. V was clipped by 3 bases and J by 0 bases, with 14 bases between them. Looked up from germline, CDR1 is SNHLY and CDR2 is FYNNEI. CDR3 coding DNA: TGTGCCAGCAGTGATCCTCCAAGCGGGTACCAAGAGACCCAGTACTTC. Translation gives CASSDPPSGYQETQYF.

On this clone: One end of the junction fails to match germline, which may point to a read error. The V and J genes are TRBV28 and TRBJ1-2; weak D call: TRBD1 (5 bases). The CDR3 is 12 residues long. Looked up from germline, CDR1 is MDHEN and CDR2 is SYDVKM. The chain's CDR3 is CASSSWTLGGFF. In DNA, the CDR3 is TGTGCCAGCAGTTCTTGGACGCTGGGGGGATTCTTC.

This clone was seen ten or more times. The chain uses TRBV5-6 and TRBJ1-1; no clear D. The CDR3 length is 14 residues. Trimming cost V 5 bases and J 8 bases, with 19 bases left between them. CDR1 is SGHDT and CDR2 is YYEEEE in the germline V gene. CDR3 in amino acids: CASSLEFITTEAFF. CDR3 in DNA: TGTGCCAGCAGTCTCGAGTTCATAACCACCGAAGCTTTCTTT.

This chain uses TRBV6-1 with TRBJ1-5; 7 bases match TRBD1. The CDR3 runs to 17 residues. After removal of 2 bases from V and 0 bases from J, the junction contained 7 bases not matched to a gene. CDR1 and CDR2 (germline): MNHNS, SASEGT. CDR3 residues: CASSESPGGYSNQPQHF. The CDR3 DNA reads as TGTGCCAGCAGTGAATCCCCAGGGGGGTATAGCAATCAGCCCCAGCATTTT.

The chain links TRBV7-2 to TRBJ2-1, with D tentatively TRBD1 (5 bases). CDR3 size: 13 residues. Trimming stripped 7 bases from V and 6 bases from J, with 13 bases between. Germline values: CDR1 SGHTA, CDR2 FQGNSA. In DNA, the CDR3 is TGTGCCAGCATCCCAGGGTCGCTCAATGAGCAGTTCTTC. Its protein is CASIPGSLNEQFF.

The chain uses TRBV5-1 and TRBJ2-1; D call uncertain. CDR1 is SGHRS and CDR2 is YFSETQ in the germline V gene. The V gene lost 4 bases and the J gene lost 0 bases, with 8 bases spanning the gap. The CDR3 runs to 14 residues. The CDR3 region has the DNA TGCGCCAGCAGCCCCTATAGCTCCTACAATGAGCAGTTCTTC. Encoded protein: CASSPYSSYNEQFF.

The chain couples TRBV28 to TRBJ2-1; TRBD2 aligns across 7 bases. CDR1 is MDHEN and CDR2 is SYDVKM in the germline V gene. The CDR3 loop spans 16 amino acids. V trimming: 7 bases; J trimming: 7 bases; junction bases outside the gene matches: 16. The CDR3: CASIPPSGGKENEQFF. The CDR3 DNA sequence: TGTGCCAGCATTCCGCCTAGCGGAGGGAAGGAAAATGAGCAGTTCTTC.

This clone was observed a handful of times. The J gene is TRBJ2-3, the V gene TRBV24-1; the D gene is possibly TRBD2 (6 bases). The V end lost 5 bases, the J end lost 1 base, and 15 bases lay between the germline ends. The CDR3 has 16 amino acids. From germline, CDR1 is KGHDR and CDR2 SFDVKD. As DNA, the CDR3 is TGTGCCACCAGTGTTTCGGACTACCTCCGCACAGATACGCAGTATTTT. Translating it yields CATSVSDYLRTDTQYF.

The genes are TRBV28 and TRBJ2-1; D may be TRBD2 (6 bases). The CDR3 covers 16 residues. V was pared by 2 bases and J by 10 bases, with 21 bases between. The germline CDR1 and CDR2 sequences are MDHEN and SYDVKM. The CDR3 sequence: CASSLVGGGYIGEQFF. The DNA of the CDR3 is TGTGCCAGCAGTTTAGTCGGTGGGGGGTATATCGGAGAGCAGTTCTTC.

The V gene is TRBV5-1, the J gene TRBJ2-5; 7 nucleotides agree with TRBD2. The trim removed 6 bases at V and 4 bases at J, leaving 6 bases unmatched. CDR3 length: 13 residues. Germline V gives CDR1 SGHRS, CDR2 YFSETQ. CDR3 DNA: TGCGCCAGCACCATGGGCGGGGGAGAGACCCAGTACTTC. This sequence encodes CASTMGGGETQYF.

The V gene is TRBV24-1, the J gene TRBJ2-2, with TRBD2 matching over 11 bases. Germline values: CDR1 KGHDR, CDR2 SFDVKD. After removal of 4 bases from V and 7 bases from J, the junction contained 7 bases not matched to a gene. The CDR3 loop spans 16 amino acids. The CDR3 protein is CATSDLSGGAFGELFF. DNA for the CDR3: TGTGCCACCAGTGACCTTAGCGGGGGGGCCTTCGGGGAGCTGTTTTTT.

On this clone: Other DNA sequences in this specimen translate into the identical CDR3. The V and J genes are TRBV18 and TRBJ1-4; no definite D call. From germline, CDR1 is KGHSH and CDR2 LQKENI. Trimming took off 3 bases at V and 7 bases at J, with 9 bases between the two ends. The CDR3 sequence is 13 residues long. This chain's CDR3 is CASSPGTGEKLFF. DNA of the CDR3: TGTGCCAGCTCACCTGGAACGGGTGAAAAACTGTTTTTT.

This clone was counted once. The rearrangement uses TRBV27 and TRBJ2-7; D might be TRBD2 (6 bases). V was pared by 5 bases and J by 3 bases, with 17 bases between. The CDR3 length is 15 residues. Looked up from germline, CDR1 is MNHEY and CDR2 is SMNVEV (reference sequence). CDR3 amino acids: CASSPSGTDYYEQYV. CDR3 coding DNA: TGTGCCAGCAGTCCGTCCGGGACGGACTACTACGAGCAGTACGTC.

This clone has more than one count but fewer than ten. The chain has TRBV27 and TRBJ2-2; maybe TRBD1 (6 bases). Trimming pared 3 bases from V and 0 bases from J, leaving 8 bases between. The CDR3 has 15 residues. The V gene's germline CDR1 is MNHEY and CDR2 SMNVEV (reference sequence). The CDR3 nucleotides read TGTGCCAGCAGTTTGACAGGTCCGAACACCGGGGAGCTGTTTTTT. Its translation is CASSLTGPNTGELFF.

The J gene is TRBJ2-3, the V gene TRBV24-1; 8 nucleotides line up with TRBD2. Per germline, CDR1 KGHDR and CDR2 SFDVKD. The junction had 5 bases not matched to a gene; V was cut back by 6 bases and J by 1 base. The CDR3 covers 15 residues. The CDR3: CATSPGGAGTDTQYF. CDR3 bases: TGTGCCACCAGTCCCGGGGGGGCGGGCACAGATACGCAGTATTTT.

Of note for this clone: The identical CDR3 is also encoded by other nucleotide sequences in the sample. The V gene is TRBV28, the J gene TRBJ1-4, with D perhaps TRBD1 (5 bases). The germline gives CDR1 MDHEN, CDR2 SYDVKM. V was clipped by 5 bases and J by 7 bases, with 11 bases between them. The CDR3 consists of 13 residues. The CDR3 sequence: CASSGGGVEKLFF. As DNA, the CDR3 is TGTGCCAGCAGTGGGGGAGGGGTTGAAAAACTGTTTTTT.

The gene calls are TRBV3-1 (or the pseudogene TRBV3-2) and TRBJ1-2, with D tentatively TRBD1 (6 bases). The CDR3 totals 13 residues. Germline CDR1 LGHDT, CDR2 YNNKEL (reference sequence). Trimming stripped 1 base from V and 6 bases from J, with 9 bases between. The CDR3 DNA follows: TGTGCCAGCAGCCAAGGCAGGGGAGATGGCTACACCTTC. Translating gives CASSQGRGDGYTF.

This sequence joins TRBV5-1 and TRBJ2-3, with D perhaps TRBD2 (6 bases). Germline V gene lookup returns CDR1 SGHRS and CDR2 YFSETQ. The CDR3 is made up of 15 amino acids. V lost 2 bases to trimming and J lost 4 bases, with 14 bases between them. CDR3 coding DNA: TGCGCCAGCAGCTTCTCAGGGACTGGGGCAGATACGCAGTATTTT. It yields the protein CASSFSGTGADTQYF.

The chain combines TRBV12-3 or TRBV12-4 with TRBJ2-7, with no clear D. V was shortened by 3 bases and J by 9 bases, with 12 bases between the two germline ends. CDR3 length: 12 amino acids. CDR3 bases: TGTGCCAGCAGTTTTTCTAGACTCTCGCAGTACGTC. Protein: CASSFSRLSQYV.

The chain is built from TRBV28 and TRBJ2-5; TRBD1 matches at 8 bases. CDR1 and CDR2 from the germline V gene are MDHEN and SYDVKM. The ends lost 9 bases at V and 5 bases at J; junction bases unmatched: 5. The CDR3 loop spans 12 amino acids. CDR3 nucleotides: TGTGCCAGTGCCGGGACAGGCGAGACCCAGTACTTC. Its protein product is CASAGTGETQYF.

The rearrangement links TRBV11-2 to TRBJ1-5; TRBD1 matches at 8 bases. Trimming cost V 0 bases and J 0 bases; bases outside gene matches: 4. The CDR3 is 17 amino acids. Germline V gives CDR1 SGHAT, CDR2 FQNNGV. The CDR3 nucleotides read TGTGCCAGCAGCTTAGAGCCCGGGACAGGTAGCAATCAGCCCCAGCATTTT. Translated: CASSLEPGTGSNQPQHF.

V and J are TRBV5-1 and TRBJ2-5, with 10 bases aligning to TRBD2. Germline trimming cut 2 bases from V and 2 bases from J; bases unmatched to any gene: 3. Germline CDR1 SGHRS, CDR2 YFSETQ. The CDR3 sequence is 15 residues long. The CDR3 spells CASSFPLAGQETQYF. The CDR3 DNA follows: TGCGCCAGCAGCTTTCCACTAGCGGGGCAAGAGACCCAGTACTTC.

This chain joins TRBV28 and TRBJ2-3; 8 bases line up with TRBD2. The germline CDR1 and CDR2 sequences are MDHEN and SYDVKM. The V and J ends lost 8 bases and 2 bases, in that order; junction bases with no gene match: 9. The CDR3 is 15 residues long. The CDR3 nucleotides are TGTGCCAGCGACCCCTCGGGGGGGCCCACAGATACGCAGTATTTT. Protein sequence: CASDPSGGPTDTQYF.

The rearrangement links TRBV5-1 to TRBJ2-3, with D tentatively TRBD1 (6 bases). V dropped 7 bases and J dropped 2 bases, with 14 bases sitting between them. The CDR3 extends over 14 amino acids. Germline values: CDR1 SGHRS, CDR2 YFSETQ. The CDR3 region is CASSFTGYTDTQYF. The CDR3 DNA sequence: TGCGCCAGCTCCTTTACAGGGTACACAGATACGCAGTATTTT.